What follows are 26 T cell receptor beta chains derived from one specimen sequenced in a study of long-term antiretroviral therapy in people with HIV. Running of the v3.0 immunoSEQ assay took place at survey level. Assay: immunoSEQ multiplex PCR; the TCRdb copy retains only in-frame clones and omits some. The table has under 30,000 clones, roughly 82% seen once. The sequenced sample was unsorted PBMCs, obtained 1.1 years before starting antiretroviral therapy. The receptors stem from a woman in her twenties or thirties with HIV.

This chain joins TRBV10-1 and TRBJ2-7; 10 bases map to TRBD2. CDR3 length equals 15 residues. V was clipped by 2 bases and J by 4 bases; unmatched bases: 5. Germline V CDR1 and CDR2: WNHNN, SYGVQD (reference sequence). The DNA for the CDR3 is TGCGCCAGCAGTGAGGCTAGCGGGGGCCGTTACGAGCAGTACGTC. Its translation: CASSEASGGRYEQYV.

The chain carries TRBV5-6 and TRBJ2-7, with D possibly being TRBD1 (6 bases). Germline V gives CDR1 SGHDT, CDR2 YYEEEE. The V gene lost 4 bases and the J gene lost 2 bases, with 16 bases spanning the gap. CDR3 length equals 15 residues. The CDR3 DNA reads TGTGCCAGCAGCGATACAGGGATTAGGCCCTACGAGCAGTACGTC. It codes for CASSDTGIRPYEQYV.

The J gene is TRBJ2-7, the V gene TRBV15; 8 positions match TRBD1. The J segment lost 4 bases and the V segment lost 5 bases, leaving 4 bases of the junction unmatched. Germline V gene data show CDR1 as LNHNV and CDR2 as YYDKDF (reference sequence). The CDR3 has 13 amino acids. CDR3 sequence: CATSRQGRYEQYF. CDR3 nucleotides: TGTGCCACCAGCCGACAGGGGAGGTACGAGCAGTACTTC.

The chain employs TRBV4-1 and TRBJ2-7, with 8 bases aligning to TRBD1. J lost 1 base, V lost 4 bases, and 6 bases had no gene match. CDR1 and CDR2 from the germline V gene are MGHRA and YSYEKL. The CDR3 runs to 15 residues. CDR3 region: CASSRGQGLSYEQYV. The CDR3 DNA reads as TGCGCCAGCAGCCGAGGACAGGGTTTATCCTACGAGCAGTACGTC.

This clone occurred a few times. This chain links TRBV6-5 with TRBJ1-2; 7 bases agree with TRBD1. Germline V gene sequence: CDR1 MNHEY, CDR2 SVGAGI. The CDR3 spans 14 residues. J was trimmed by 1 base and V by 4 bases; bases with no gene match: 3. The CDR3 DNA reads TGTGCCAGCAGTTCGGGACAGCATAACTATGGCTACACCTTC. Translation: CASSSGQHNYGYTF.

The V gene is TRBV12-5, the J gene TRBJ2-1; D gene unclear. Trimming left V 4 bases short and J 9 bases short, with 7 bases between. This CDR3 has 11 amino acids. Germline CDR1 is LGHNT and CDR2 is FRNRAP. The CDR3 protein is CASGSVGEQFF. CDR3 nucleotides: TGTGCTAGTGGTTCGGTTGGTGAGCAGTTCTTC.

The chain recombines TRBV6-6 with TRBJ2-7; 10 bases align to TRBD2. Germline V lookup: CDR1 MNHNY, CDR2 SVGAGI (reference sequence). V shed 6 bases, J shed 7 bases, and the junction held 15 bases outside the gene matches. This CDR3 has 16 amino acids. The CDR3 sequence is CASRREGLADISEQYF. Here the CDR3 DNA reads TGTGCCAGCAGGAGGGAAGGACTAGCGGATATTTCGGAGCAGTACTTC.

CDR3 sequence (DNA): TGTGCCAGCAGCCAAGGGGGGCAGGCGTCCGAAGCTTTCTTT. Translated, it gives CASSQGGQASEAFF. The chain is built from TRBV4-2 and TRBJ1-1; the D gene is possibly TRBD1 (6 bases). Trimming stripped 1 base from V and 8 bases from J, with 14 bases between. The CDR3 runs 14 residues. CDR1 LGHNA and CDR2 YNFKEQ come from the germline V gene.

The genes are TRBV6-1 and TRBJ1-6; possibly TRBD1 for D (5 bases). Trimming removed 3 bases at V and 7 bases at J, with 19 bases between. Germline CDR1 is MNHNS and CDR2 is SASEGT. CDR3 length: 17 amino acids. CDR3 coding DNA: TGTGCCAGCAGTGACAGGGCGGCTATCTCGGACAATTCACCCCTCCACTTT. It specifies CASSDRAAISDNSPLHF.

The rearrangement links TRBV10-3 to TRBJ2-2; D gene uncertain. CDR1 is ENHRY, CDR2 SYGVKD, per germline. The CDR3 length is 15 residues. Trimming cost V 4 bases and J 0 bases, with 9 bases left between them. DNA of the CDR3: TGTGCCATCAGTGTAGAGCTTTCGAACACCGGGGAGCTGTTTTTT. This gives the protein CAISVELSNTGELFF.

The CDR3 nucleotides read TGTGCCAGCAGTCCCCGGGAAGCCGTAAACACTGAAGCTTTCTTT. This translates into CASSPREAVNTEAFF. This chain connects TRBV6-5 to TRBJ1-1; D gene ambiguous. CDR1 and CDR2 (germline): MNHEY, SVGAGI. CDR3 length: 15 residues. V was shortened by 5 bases and J by 2 bases, with 15 bases between the two germline ends.

The chain employs TRBV5-6 and TRBJ2-3, with 10 bases lining up with TRBD2. CDR1 SGHDT and CDR2 YYEEEE come from the germline V gene. V shed 9 bases and J 6 bases; nucleotides not matched to a gene: 10. The CDR3 covers 14 residues. The CDR3 is CATNSGGAVDTQYF. The CDR3 DNA is TGTGCCACCAACAGCGGGGGGGCCGTCGATACGCAGTATTTT.

The rearrangement joins TRBV19 to TRBJ1-5, with D hard to call. This CDR3 has 13 amino acids. Trimming removed 4 bases from V and 5 bases from J, with 9 bases in between. Looked up from germline, CDR1 is LNHDA and CDR2 is SQIVND (reference sequence). CDR3 sequence (DNA): TGTGCCAGTAGTACATCGGAGTATCAGCCCCAGCATTTT. This sequence encodes CASSTSEYQPQHF. The whole variable domain, filled in from reference TRBV19 and TRBJ1-5, reads DGGITQSPKYLFRKEGQNVTLSCEQNLNHDAMYWYRQDPGQGLRLIYYSQIVNDFQKGDIAEGYSVSREKKESFPLTVTSAQKNPTAFYLCASSTSEYQPQHFGDGTRLSIL.

This clone occurred a few times. V gene TRBV9 combines with J gene TRBJ2-1; TRBD2 agrees at 10 bases. The germline CDR1 and CDR2 sequences are SGDLS and YYNGEE. J gave up 8 bases and V 4 bases, and 18 bases lay outside the gene matches. The CDR3 is made up of 18 amino acids. The CDR3 loop is CASSNRQAGGAIMDEQFF. The CDR3 DNA is TGTGCCAGCAGCAACCGACAAGCGGGGGGGGCAATTATGGATGAGCAGTTCTTC.

This chain joins TRBV5-1 and TRBJ1-2; D might be TRBD1 (5 bases). This CDR3 has 14 residues. CDR1 is SGHRS and CDR2 is YFSETQ in the germline V gene. The V end was cut by 3 bases, the J end by 8 bases, with 17 bases between. CDR3 bases: TGCGCCAGCAGCTCCGGGGACCGCAACGGGGGCTACACCTTC. Its translation: CASSSGDRNGGYTF.

This clone was picked up a small number of times. The chain employs TRBV30 and TRBJ1-6, with D possibly matching TRBD1 (5 bases). The V end lost 4 bases, the J end lost 6 bases, and 10 bases lay between the germline ends. The CDR3 loop spans 13 amino acids. In germline, CDR1 is GTSNPN, CDR2 SVGIG (reference sequence). The CDR3, as DNA: TGTGCCTGGATTCGGGACGGTAATTCACCCCTCCACTTT. This encodes CAWIRDGNSPLHF.

This clone was counted a single time. The CDR3 region has the DNA TGTGCCACGTACGCCCGGGACAGGGGTGGCTACACCTTC. Translation gives CATYARDRGGYTF. V gene TRBV2 combines with J gene TRBJ1-2, with 10 bases matching TRBD1. This CDR3 comprises 13 residues. The germline V gene encodes CDR1 SNHLY and CDR2 FYNNEI. Trimming at V came to 10 bases and at J to 7 bases, leaving 9 bases not matched to a gene. The entire variable domain, with the rest obtained from reference TRBV2 and TRBJ1-2, is as follows: EPEVTQTPSHQVTQMGQEVILRCVPISNHLYFYWYRQILGQKVEFLVSFYNNEISEKSEIFDDQFSVERPDGSNFTLKIRSTKLEDSAMYFCATYARDRGGYTFGSGTRLTVV.

J is TRBJ2-3 and V is TRBV6-4; 10 bases are a match to TRBD2. CDR3 length equals 15 residues. Germline V gene data show CDR1 as MRHNA and CDR2 as SNTAGT. With V trimmed by 5 bases and J by 5 bases, 7 bases remained unmatched. Written as DNA, the CDR3 is TGTGCCAGCAGTCCCAGCGGGGGGGCTGGAGATACGCAGTATTTT. It specifies CASSPSGGAGDTQYF.

CDR3 loop: CASTYNNIGTDNYGYTF. The CDR3 DNA reads TGTGCCAGCACCTATAACAATATCGGGACAGATAACTATGGCTACACCTTC. The V gene is TRBV2, the J gene TRBJ1-2; 7 positions agree with TRBD1. The CDR3 has 17 residues. V shed 7 bases, J shed 1 base, and the junction held 15 bases outside the gene matches. Germline CDR1 and CDR2: SNHLY and FYNNEI. Full variable domain (missing parts from reference TRBV2 and TRBJ1-2): EPEVTQTPSHQVTQMGQEVILRCVPISNHLYFYWYRQILGQKVEFLVSFYNNEISEKSEIFDDQFSVERPDGSNFTLKIRSTKLEDSAMYFCASTYNNIGTDNYGYTFGSGTRLTVV.

This clone was observed a single time. The chain uses TRBV29-1 and TRBJ2-7; D is perhaps TRBD1 (5 bases). The germline V and J ends were trimmed by 6 bases and 2 bases, with 14 bases remaining between them. CDR3 length equals 13 residues. Germline V gives CDR1 SQVTM, CDR2 ANQGSEA. As DNA, the CDR3 is TGCAGCGTAATTCGTGACAGTACCTACGAGCAGTACTTC. This codes for CSVIRDSTYEQYF.

This sequence joins TRBV13 and TRBJ2-1, with 10 nucleotides matching TRBD2. With V trimmed by 5 bases and J by 7 bases, 8 bases remained unmatched. Germline V gene lookup returns CDR1 PRHDT and CDR2 FYEKMQ (reference sequence). The CDR3 loop spans 15 amino acids. CDR3 residues: CASSPPLAGANEQFF. CDR3 coding DNA: TGTGCCAGCAGCCCCCCGCTAGCGGGGGCTAATGAGCAGTTCTTC.

V gene TRBV7-9 combines with J gene TRBJ2-3; TRBD1 matches 9 bases. The germline CDR1 and CDR2 sequences are SEHNR and FQNEAQ (reference sequence). V lost 1 base and J lost 0; bases outside the gene matches: 2. The CDR3 is 16 residues long. The CDR3 is CASSLGTGESTDTQYF. CDR3 nucleotide sequence: TGTGCCAGCAGCTTAGGGACAGGGGAGAGCACAGATACGCAGTATTTT.

This clone has a handful of counts. This chain joins TRBV30 and TRBJ2-2; D not resolved. CDR1 and CDR2 (germline): GTSNPN, SVGIG (reference sequence). CDR3 length: 15 amino acids. With 0 bases removed from V and 2 bases from J, the gap between germline ends came to 10 bases. CDR3 amino acids: CAWSVRGDNTGELFF. Here the CDR3 DNA reads TGTGCCTGGAGTGTACGCGGAGACAACACCGGGGAGCTGTTTTTT.

The V and J genes are TRBV10-3 and TRBJ2-1; D may be TRBD2 (7 bases). Germline V lookup: CDR1 ENHRY, CDR2 SYGVKD. The length of the CDR3 is 15 residues. Deletions cut 4 bases from V and 6 bases from J, with 16 bases between. CDR3 bases: TGTGCCATCAGTGGGGGTTCAGGGGAGGGCAATGAGCAGTTCTTC. Protein: CAISGGSGEGNEQFF.

The chain uses TRBV18 and TRBJ1-2, with TRBD1 identical over 7 bases. V lost 3 bases and J lost 3; bases outside the gene matches: 4. Germline CDR1 and CDR2: KGHSH and LQKENI. The CDR3 extends over 14 amino acids. CDR3 sequence reads: CASSPGQTYYGYTF. The CDR3 DNA reads as TGTGCCAGCTCACCGGGACAGACCTACTATGGCTACACCTTC. Together with reference TRBV18 and TRBJ1-2, the CDR3 gives the full variable domain: NAGVMQNPRHLVRRRGQEARLRCSPMKGHSHVYWYRQLPEEGLKFMVYLQKENIIDESGMPKERFSAEFPKEGPSILRIQQVVRGDSAAYFCASSPGQTYYGYTFGSGTRLTVV.

This chain links TRBV2 with TRBJ2-1; 8 bases line up with TRBD2. The CDR3 is 17 residues long. With 4 bases clipped from V and 3 bases from J, the junction kept 11 bases outside the gene matches. From germline, CDR1 is SNHLY and CDR2 FYNNEI. The chain's CDR3 is CASSGIAWRGVYNEQFF. For the CDR3, the DNA is TGTGCCAGCAGTGGAATTGCTTGGCGGGGGGTCTACAATGAGCAGTTCTTC.